This T cell receptor (beta chain) was identified in a study of blood T cell repertoires in COVID-19. Turning to the study itself: Italy, Spain and the United States were the sources of the convalescent and acute COVID-19 samples. In each case, the material was cDNA or gDNA derived from T cells, B-cell-depleted T cells, or PBMCs.

In the original analysis: Counts of nucleated cells, estimated from reference gene primer amplification, were obtained. The method was immunoSEQ multiplex PCR; TCRdb's version includes in-frame clones alone and lacks a portion of them. For V, J and clone size, that table is used; D and trimming come from the DNA. The sample has 120,000 or so clones, 60% to 85% seen once. CDR1 and CDR2 from the germline V gene are SGHTA and FQGNSA. This CDR3 spans 15 amino acids. The V end was cut by 3 bases, the J end by 7 bases, with 16 bases between. The sequenced material came from peripheral blood. This rearrangement joins TRBV7-2 to TRBJ2-1; D is perhaps TRBD2 (6 bases). The receptor was derived from a man between 65 and 80 years old with acute or convalescent COVID-19. CDR3 coding DNA: TGTGCCAGCAGCTTCGCAGGGACTGGACCAAATGAGCAGTTCTTC. This codes for CASSFAGTGPNEQFF. The full variable domain, with the rest looked up from reference TRBV7-2 and TRBJ2-1, is GAGVSQSPSNKVTEKGKDVELRCDPISGHTALYWYRQSLGQGLEFLIYFQGNSAPDKSGLPSDRFSAERTGGSVSTLTIQRTQQEDSAVYLCASSFAGTGPNEQFFGPGTRLTVL.